The 10 T cell receptor beta chains below come from one sample, sequenced in a study of blood T cell repertoires in COVID-19. Data came from immunoSEQ multiplex PCR; TCRdb stores just in-frame clones and leaves some out. The repertoire holds 200,000 to 300,000 clones, with 82% as singletons. Sequenced material: peripheral blood. Source of these receptors: a woman aged 60-75 years with active or convalescent COVID-19.

V usage is TRBV21-1 and J usage is TRBJ2-1; TRBD1 is taken as the D call from the table, unchecked against the DNA. TRBV21-1 is labeled a pseudogene. This CDR3 has 14 residues. In DNA, the CDR3 is TGTGCCAGCACCGACAGTCTCTCCTACAATGAGCAGTTCTTC. It encodes CASTDSLSYNEQFF.

In this sample, this clone turned up a few times. V is TRBV14 and J is TRBJ2-3; D is undetermined. The V gene's germline CDR1 is SGHDN and CDR2 FVKESK. The V gene lost 4 bases and the J gene lost 4 bases, with 12 bases spanning the gap. CDR3 size: 14 residues. CDR3 DNA sequence: TGTGCCAGCAGCCGCGGCTCACGGTCAGATACGCAGTATTTT. It encodes CASSRGSRSDTQYF.

The V call is TRBV6-2 or TRBV6-3, the J call TRBJ2-5; TRBD1 might be the D (6 bases). The CDR3 extends over 14 amino acids. CDR1 is MNHEY and CDR2 is SVGEGT in the germline V gene. Trimming pared 0 bases from V and 4 bases from J, leaving 9 bases between. The CDR3 protein is CASSYSGARETQYF. The DNA for the CDR3 is TGTGCCAGCAGTTACTCGGGGGCCAGAGAGACCCAGTACTTC.

The rearrangement uses TRBV5-1 and TRBJ1-5; no clear D gene. V lost 4 bases and J 4 bases, leaving 3 bases between the germline ends. Germline assignment: CDR1 SGHRS and CDR2 YFSETQ. CDR3 length: 11 residues. The DNA of the CDR3 is TGCGCCAGCAGCCCGAATCAGCCCCAGCATTTT. This encodes CASSPNQPQHF.

This clone showed up just a few times. The chain links TRBV19 to TRBJ1-1, with TRBD1 as a possible D gene (6 bases). In germline, CDR1 is LNHDA, CDR2 SQIVND (reference sequence). Trimming removed 4 bases from V and 1 base from J, with 16 bases in between. This CDR3 spans 16 amino acids. DNA for the CDR3: TGTGCCAGTAGTACACCAAGGGGGTCATGGAACACTGAAGCTTTCTTT. It translates to CASSTPRGSWNTEAFF.

The chain recombines TRBV5-8 with TRBJ1-4, with 8 positions matching TRBD1. The trim removed 0 bases at V and 12 bases at J, leaving 10 bases unmatched. The germline gives CDR1 SGHTS, CDR2 YDEGEE. The CDR3 covers 15 residues. The CDR3, as DNA: TGTGCCAGCAGCTTGGCAGGGGGCCCTAGGGCGGAACTGTTTTTT. This translates into CASSLAGGPRAELFF.

The chain has TRBV5-1 and TRBJ1-5, with unresolved D. This CDR3 region has 13 residues. Looked up from germline, CDR1 is SGHRS and CDR2 is YFSETQ. Trimming left V 0 bases short and J 7 bases short, with 8 bases between. The DNA for the CDR3 is TGCGCCAGCAGCTTGGCCGGGGAGCAGCCCCAGCATTTT. Protein product: CASSLAGEQPQHF.

V gene TRBV7-3 combines with J gene TRBJ2-7; TRBD1 matches at 8 bases. J lost 5 bases, V lost 5 bases, and 5 bases had no gene match. Germline V gene data show CDR1 as SGHTA and CDR2 as FQGTGA. The CDR3 runs 13 residues. The CDR3 nucleotides are TGTGCCAGCAGCCAGGACAGGGAGGACGAGCAGTACTTC. This sequence encodes CASSQDREDEQYF. The whole variable domain, remainder taken from reference TRBV7-3 and TRBJ2-7, is GAGVSQTPSNKVTEKGKYVELRCDPISGHTALYWYRQSLGQGPEFLIYFQGTGAADDSGLPNDRFFAVRPEGSVSTLKIQRTERGDSAVYLCASSQDREDEQYFGPGTRLTVT.

The chain joins TRBV13 to TRBJ2-7, with 7 nucleotides matching TRBD2. This CDR3 is built from 14 residues. Germline V gene sequence: CDR1 PRHDT, CDR2 FYEKMQ (reference sequence). V dropped 10 bases and J dropped 1; count of bases not matched to a gene: 10. CDR3 amino acids: CATSSRGGSYEQYF. The CDR3 region has the DNA TGTGCCACCTCGTCTCGGGGAGGGTCCTACGAGCAGTACTTC. The full variable domain, with the rest looked up from reference TRBV13 and TRBJ2-7, is AAGVIQSPRHLIKEKRETATLKCYPIPRHDTVYWYQQGPGQDPQFLISFYEKMQSDKGSIPDRFSAQQFSDYHSELNMSSLELGDSALYFCATSSRGGSYEQYFGPGTRLTVT.

The rearrangement joins TRBV11-2 to TRBJ1-6; D gene uncertain. In germline, CDR1 is SGHAT, CDR2 FQNNGV. The CDR3 extends over 13 amino acids. Trimming cost V 3 bases and J 8 bases, with 8 bases left between them. The CDR3 sequence is CASSFPGYSPLHF. CDR3 DNA: TGTGCCAGCAGCTTTCCGGGATATTCACCCCTCCACTTT.